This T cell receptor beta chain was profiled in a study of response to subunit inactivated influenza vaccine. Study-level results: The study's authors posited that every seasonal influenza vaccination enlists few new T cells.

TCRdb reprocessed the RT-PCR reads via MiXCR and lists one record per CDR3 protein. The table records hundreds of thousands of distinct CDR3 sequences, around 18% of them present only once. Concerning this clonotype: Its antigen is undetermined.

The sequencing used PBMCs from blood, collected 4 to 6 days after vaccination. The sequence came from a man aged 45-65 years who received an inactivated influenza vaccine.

The CDR3 DNA is TGCAGTGCTAGAGTTCTAGCGGGTCCCGTGGAGCAGTTCTTC. Protein product: CSARVLAGPVEQFF. The chain uses TRBV20-1 and TRBJ2-1; 8 bases line up with TRBD2. The CDR3 covers 14 residues. Unmatched junction bases numbered 9, after V lost 1 base and J lost 10 bases. Germline V CDR1 and CDR2: DFQATT, SNEGSKA (reference sequence).